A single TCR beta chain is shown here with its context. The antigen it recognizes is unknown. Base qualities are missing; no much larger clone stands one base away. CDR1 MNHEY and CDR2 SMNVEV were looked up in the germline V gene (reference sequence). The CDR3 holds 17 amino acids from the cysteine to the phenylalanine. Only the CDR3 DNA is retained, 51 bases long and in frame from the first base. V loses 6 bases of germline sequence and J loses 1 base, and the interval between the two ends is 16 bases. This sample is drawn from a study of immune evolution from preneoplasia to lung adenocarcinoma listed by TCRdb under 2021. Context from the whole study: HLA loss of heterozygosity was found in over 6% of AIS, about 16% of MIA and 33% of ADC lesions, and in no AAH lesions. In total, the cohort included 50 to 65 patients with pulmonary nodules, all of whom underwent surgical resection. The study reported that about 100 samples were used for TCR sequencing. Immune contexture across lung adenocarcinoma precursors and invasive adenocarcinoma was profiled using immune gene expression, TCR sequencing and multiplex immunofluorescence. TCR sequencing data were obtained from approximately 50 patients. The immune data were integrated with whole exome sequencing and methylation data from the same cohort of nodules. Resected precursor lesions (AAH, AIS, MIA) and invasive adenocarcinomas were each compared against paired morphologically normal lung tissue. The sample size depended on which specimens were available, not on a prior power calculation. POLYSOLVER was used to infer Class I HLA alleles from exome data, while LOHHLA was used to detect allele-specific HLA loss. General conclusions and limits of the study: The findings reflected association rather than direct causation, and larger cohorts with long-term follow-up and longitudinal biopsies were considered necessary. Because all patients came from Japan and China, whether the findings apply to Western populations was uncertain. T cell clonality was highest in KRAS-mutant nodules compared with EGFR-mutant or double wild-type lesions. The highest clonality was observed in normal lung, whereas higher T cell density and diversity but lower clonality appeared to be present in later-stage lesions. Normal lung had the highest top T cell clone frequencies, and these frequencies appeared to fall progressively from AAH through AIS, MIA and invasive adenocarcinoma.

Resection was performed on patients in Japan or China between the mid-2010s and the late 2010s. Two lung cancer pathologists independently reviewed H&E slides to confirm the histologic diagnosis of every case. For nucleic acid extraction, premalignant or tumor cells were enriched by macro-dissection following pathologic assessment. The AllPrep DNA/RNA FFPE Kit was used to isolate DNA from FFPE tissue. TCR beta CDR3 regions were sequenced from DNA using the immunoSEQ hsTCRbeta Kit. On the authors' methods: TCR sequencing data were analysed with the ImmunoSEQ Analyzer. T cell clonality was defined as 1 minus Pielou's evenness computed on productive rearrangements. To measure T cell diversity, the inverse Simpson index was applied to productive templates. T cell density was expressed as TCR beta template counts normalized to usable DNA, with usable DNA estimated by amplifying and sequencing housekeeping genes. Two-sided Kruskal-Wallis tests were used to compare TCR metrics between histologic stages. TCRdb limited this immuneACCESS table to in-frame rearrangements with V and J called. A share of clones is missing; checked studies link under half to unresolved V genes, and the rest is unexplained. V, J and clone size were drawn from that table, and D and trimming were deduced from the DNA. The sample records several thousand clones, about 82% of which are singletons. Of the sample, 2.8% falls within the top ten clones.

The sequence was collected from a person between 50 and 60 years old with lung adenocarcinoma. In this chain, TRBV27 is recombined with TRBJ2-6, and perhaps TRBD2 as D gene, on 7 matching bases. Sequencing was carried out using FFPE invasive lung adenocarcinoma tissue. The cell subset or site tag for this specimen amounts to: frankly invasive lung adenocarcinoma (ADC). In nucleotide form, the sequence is TGTGCCAGCAGCTTAGGGGGACTATTTTCTGGGGCCAACGTCCTGACTTTC. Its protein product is CASSLGGLFSGANVLTF.